The 11 T cell receptor beta chains listed next were all sequenced from one sample in a study of T cell clonality in common variable immunodeficiency. Broader study findings: Reportedly, TCR beta sequences from common variable immunodeficiency showed fewer deletions and N-nucleotide insertions.

For these receptors, no antigen is known. The repertoire was sequenced with immunoSEQ multiplex PCR; TCRdb's copy has only in-frame clones and lacks some. Sampling found around 14,000 clones, none seen once. Sequenced sample: peripheral blood mononuclear cells. These receptor sequences come from a human donor with common variable immunodeficiency.

This clone was observed a few times. Read coverage stops 3 residues before the CDR3 terminus; the germline J gene supplies the remainder. The chain has TRBV18 and TRBJ1-1; 7 bases agree with TRBD1. CDR1 and CDR2 from the germline V gene are KGHSH and LQKENI. V trimming: 0 bases; J trimming: 0 bases; junction bases outside the gene matches: 4. This CDR3 is built from 16 residues. The sequenced CDR3 bases are TGTGCCAGCTCACCACCGGGACAGAACATGAACACTGAA. Translation gives CASSPPGQNMNTE. The CDR3, in full, reads CASSPPGQNMNTEAFF.

This clone occurred a few times. From the germline J gene comes the end of the CDR3, since the read stops 3 residues before it. The rearrangement joins TRBV2 to TRBJ1-5; D perhaps matches TRBD1 (5 bases). Germline CDR1 and CDR2: SNHLY and FYNNEI. CDR3 length equals 19 residues. V was cut by 6 bases and J by 3 bases, with 27 bases left in between. This CDR3 is CASSTTAPQVQGLNQPQHF. Incomplete CDR3 DNA: TGTGCCAGCAGCACCACGGCCCCTCAGGTCCAGGGACTCAATCAGCCC.

This clone has more than one count but fewer than ten. With the read ending 3 residues before the CDR3 end, the germline J gene is used to fill in that end. This chain connects TRBV2 to TRBJ1-6, with 10 bases lining up with TRBD1. Trimming removed 7 bases from V and 10 bases from J; junction bases left unmatched: 7. The CDR3 sequence is 14 residues long. The germline CDR1 and CDR2 sequences are SNHLY and FYNNEI. CDR3 DNA (partial): TGTGCCAGCAAGGTGGGACAGGGGAGGTCACCC. Residues: CASKVGQGRSP. The CDR3 as a whole reads CASKVGQGRSPLHF.

This clone was detected a few times. The read terminates 3 residues before the CDR3 end, so the remaining end is supplied by the germline J gene. The rearrangement uses TRBV6-1 and TRBJ2-1, with D possibly being TRBD2 (6 bases). CDR1 MNHNS and CDR2 SASEGT come from the germline V gene. V was cut by 4 bases and J by 5 bases, with 12 bases left in between. The CDR3 length is 14 residues. The CDR3 DNA, read in part, is TGTGCCAGCAGTGTCAGACTAGATCACAATGAG. Its translation is CASSVRLDHNE. The full CDR3 protein reads CASSVRLDHNEQFF.

A remark on this clone: The CDR3 goes on 3 residues after the read ends, and that part is filled in from the germline J gene. The chain combines TRBV7-2 with TRBJ2-5, with 7 bases fitting TRBD1. V lost 3 bases, J lost 4 bases, and 5 bases stayed unmatched. CDR1 SGHTA and CDR2 FQGNSA come from the germline V gene. CDR3 length: 14 residues. This chain's CDR3 is CASSLTGMGETQYF. CDR3 DNA (partial): TGTGCCAGCAGCTTGACAGGGATGGGAGAGACC.

This clone was picked up a small number of times. The read falls 3 residues short of the CDR3 end, and the missing part is taken from the germline J gene. This sequence joins TRBV7-2 and TRBJ1-5, with TRBD1 matching 11 bases. The germline V gene has CDR1 SGHTA and CDR2 FQGNSA. CDR3 length: 15 amino acids. V was pared by 5 bases and J by 6 bases, with 6 bases of the junction left unmatched. Partial CDR3 DNA: TGTGCCAGCAGCCCGAGGACAGGGGGCGGTCAGCCC. It encodes CASSPRTGGGQP. The complete CDR3 sequence is CASSPRTGGGQPQHF.

A few counts support this clone. The read ends 3 residues early relative to the CDR3; the germline J gene fills the gap. Other DNA variants within this sample encode the same CDR3. The V call is TRBV30, the J call TRBJ1-1, with a possible D match to TRBD1 (6 bases). Trimming removed 4 bases at V and 2 bases at J, with 14 bases between. In germline, CDR1 is GTSNPN, CDR2 SVGIG (reference sequence). This CDR3 region has 14 residues. Partial CDR3 DNA: TGTGCCTGGAAAAAGGGGGGGTTAAACACTGAA. This gives the protein CAWKKGGLNTE. In full, the CDR3 is CAWKKGGLNTEAFF.

Of note for this clone: The sequence runs out 3 residues before the end of the CDR3; the remainder is reconstructed from the germline J gene. The genes are TRBV7-8 and TRBJ2-5, with 8 bases lining up with TRBD1. The germline CDR1 and CDR2 sequences are SGHVS and FQNEAQ. Losses at the gene ends were 2 bases for V and 2 bases for J; bases not matched to a gene: 7. CDR3 length equals 16 residues. This chain's CDR3 is CASSLQGAGSQETQYF. CDR3 DNA (partial): TGTGCCAGCAGCTTACAGGGGGCGGGTTCACAAGAGACC.

About this clone: Coverage ceases 3 residues before the CDR3 finishes, and the germline J gene fills in the end. The V and J genes are TRBV19 and TRBJ1-5; TRBD1 aligns across 10 bases. CDR3 size: 15 residues. With V trimmed by 6 bases and J by 0 bases, 2 bases remained unmatched. The germline gives CDR1 LNHDA, CDR2 SQIVND (reference sequence). CDR3 sequence reads: CASRDRGHSNQPQHF. The covered CDR3 bases are TGTGCCAGTAGAGACAGGGGGCATAGCAATCAGCCC.

In this sample, this clone turned up a few times. Coverage ceases 3 residues before the CDR3 finishes, and the germline J gene fills in the end. This chain links TRBV11-2 with TRBJ2-5, with 8 bases lining up with TRBD2. With 5 bases clipped from V and 4 bases from J, the junction kept 9 bases outside the gene matches. Germline lookup yields CDR1 SGHAT and CDR2 FQNNGV. There are 15 residues in the CDR3. CDR3 bases read: TGTGCCAGCAGCGTTTCGGGGGGGCTTCGAGAGACC. Translated, it gives CASSVSGGLRET. The full CDR3 is CASSVSGGLRETQYF.

Worth noting for this clone: Read coverage stops 3 residues before the CDR3 terminus; the germline J gene supplies the remainder. This sequence joins TRBV19 and TRBJ2-7; TRBD1 agrees at 9 bases. V lost 6 bases and J lost 6; bases outside the gene matches: 3. The CDR3 consists of 12 residues. Looked up from germline, CDR1 is LNHDA and CDR2 is SQIVND (reference sequence). CDR3 DNA, as far as it was read: TGTGCCAGTAGGGGACAGGGAGGCGAG. Protein product: CASRGQGGE. The full CDR3 sequence reads CASRGQGGEQYF. Full variable domain (remainder filled in from reference TRBV19 and TRBJ2-7): DGGITQSPKYLFRKEGQNVTLSCEQNLNHDAMYWYRQDPGQGLRLIYYSQIVNDFQKGDIAEGYSVSREKKESFPLTVTSAQKNPTAFYLCASRGQGGEQYFGPGTRLTVT.